This note documents a single T cell receptor (beta chain) sequence. Its specificity is unknown. The sequenced fragment ends 3 residues before the CDR3 boundary, so the rest is inferred from the germline J gene. The sample is drawn from a study of T cells in women clearing cervical HPV infection. As for the study in general: Case blood drawn at lesion detection; control blood after infection cleared.

The germline V gene encodes CDR1 SGHRS and CDR2 YFSETQ. CDR3 length: 15 amino acids. V dropped 3 bases and J dropped 6; count of bases not matched to a gene: 9. Study-wide points: CIN3+ cases had significantly higher TCR repertoire richness than controls, but evenness did not differ.

Genomic DNA, averaging around 1,200 ng per sample, yielded TCR beta CDR3 via immunoSEQ. Method: immunoSEQ multiplex PCR; TCRdb's copy keeps in-frame clones and lacks some. This table holds about 30,000 clones. Cervical HPV DNA detected by MY09/MY11 PCR, typed by dot-blot. The clonotype comes from a woman between 18 and 70 years old with a cervical HPV16 infection that either progressed to CIN3+ or cleared (not recorded which). This rearrangement joins TRBV5-1 to TRBJ1-2; TRBD1 matches at 9 bases. The material sequenced was blood buffy coat. CDR3 region: CASSWGTGNPNGYTF. CDR3 bases read: TGCGCCAGCAGCTGGGGGACAGGGAATCCGAATGGC.